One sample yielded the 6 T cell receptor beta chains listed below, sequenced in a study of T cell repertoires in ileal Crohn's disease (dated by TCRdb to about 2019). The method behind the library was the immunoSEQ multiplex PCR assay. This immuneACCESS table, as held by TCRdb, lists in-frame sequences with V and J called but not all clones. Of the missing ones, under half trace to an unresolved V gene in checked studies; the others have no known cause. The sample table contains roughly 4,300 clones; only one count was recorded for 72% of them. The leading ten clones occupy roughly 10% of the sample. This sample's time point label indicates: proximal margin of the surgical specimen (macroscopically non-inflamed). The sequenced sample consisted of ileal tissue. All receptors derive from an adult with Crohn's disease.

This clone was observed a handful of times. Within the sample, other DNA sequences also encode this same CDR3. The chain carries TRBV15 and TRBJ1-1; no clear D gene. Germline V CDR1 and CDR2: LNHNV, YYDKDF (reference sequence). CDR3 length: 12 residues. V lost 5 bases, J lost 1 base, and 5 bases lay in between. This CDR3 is CATSPANTEAFF. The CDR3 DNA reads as TGTGCCACCAGCCCGGCGAACACTGAAGCTTTCTTT.

The CDR3 DNA follows: TGTGCCAGCAGCTTTCCGGGACAGAACTACGAGCAGTACTTC. It yields the protein CASSFPGQNYEQYF. The V and J genes are TRBV11-1 and TRBJ2-7; 7 nucleotides agree with TRBD1. V lost 3 bases to trimming and J lost 3 bases; unmatched junction nucleotides: 5. This CDR3 contains 14 residues. Germline V gene lookup returns CDR1 SGHAT and CDR2 FQDESV (reference sequence).

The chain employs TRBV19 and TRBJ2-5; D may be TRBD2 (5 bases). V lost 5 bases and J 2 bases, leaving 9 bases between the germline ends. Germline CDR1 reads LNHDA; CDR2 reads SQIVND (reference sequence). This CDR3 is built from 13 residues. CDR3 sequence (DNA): TGTGCCAGTAGTTCCTCGGGGCAAGAGACCCAGTACTTC. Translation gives CASSSSGQETQYF. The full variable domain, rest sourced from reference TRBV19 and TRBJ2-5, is DGGITQSPKYLFRKEGQNVTLSCEQNLNHDAMYWYRQDPGQGLRLIYYSQIVNDFQKGDIAEGYSVSREKKESFPLTVTSAQKNPTAFYLCASSSSGQETQYFGPGTRLLVL.

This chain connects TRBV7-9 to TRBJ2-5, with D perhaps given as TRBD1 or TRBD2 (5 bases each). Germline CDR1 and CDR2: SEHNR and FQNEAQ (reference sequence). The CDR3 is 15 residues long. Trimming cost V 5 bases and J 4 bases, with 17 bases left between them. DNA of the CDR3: TGTGCCAGCAGCCCGGACTGGGGGTCTTTAGAGACCCAGTACTTC. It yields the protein CASSPDWGSLETQYF. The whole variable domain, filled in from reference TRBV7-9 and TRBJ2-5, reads DTGVSQNPRHKITKRGQNVTFRCDPISEHNRLYWYRQTLGQGPEFLTYFQNEAQLEKSRLLSDRFSAERPKGSFSTLEIQRTEQGDSAMYLCASSPDWGSLETQYFGPGTRLLVL.

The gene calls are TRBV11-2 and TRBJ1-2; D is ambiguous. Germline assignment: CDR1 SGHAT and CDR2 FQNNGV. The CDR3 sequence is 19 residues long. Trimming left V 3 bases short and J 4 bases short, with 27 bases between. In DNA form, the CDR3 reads TGTGCCAGCAGCTTCTGGCTTATTGACGGGCCTACCGACCTCTATGGCTACACCTTC. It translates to CASSFWLIDGPTDLYGYTF. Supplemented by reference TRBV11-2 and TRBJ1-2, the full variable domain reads EAGVAQSPRYKIIEKRQSVAFWCNPISGHATLYWYQQILGQGPKLLIQFQNNGVVDDSQLPKDRFSAERLKGVDSTLKIQPAKLEDSAVYLCASSFWLIDGPTDLYGYTFGSGTRLTVV.

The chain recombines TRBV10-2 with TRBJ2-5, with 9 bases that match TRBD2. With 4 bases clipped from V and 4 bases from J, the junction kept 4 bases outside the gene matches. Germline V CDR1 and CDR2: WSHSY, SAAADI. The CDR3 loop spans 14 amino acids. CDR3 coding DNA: TGCGCCAGCAGTGTAGCGGGGGCCCGAGAGACCCAGTACTTC. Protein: CASSVAGARETQYF.